This T cell receptor (beta chain) was profiled in a study of CD4 and CD8 cells across lung adenocarcinoma regions (dated by TCRdb to between 2018 and 2020). As for the study more broadly: Intratumor heterogeneity of the T cell receptor repertoire was examined by comparing tumor centers with tumor margins.

Based on its abundance in the sample, this clonotype is large (0.1 to 1%). Its antigen remains undetermined. No much larger clone exists at a distance of one base, and base qualities are not known. Donors were patients with localized lung adenocarcinoma, a subtype of non-small cell lung cancer. The margins of localized lung adenocarcinomas were where the samples came from. For TCR repertoire analysis, CD4+ T cells from tumor tissue were profiled separately from CD8+ T cells. Library preparation was by PCR. TCRdb names HiSeq X Ten as the instrument used. Using fastp trimming at Q25 and MiXCR clonotype assembly, TCRdb reanalyzed the public sequencing data and kept in-frame beta chains. CDR3 protein duplicates are merged, each entry listing the most common genes and DNA. This sample is represented by approximately 2,000 distinct CDR3 sequences; roughly three fifths of them were singletons. Roughly two fifths of the sample comes from the top ten.

From the germline V gene, CDR1 is SGHTA and CDR2 is FQGNSA. From cysteine to phenylalanine, the CDR3 is 11 amino acids long. Just CDR3 DNA is preserved here, 33 bases in frame from base 1. The chain is made from TRBV7-2 and TRBJ2-1, with the D gene call left open. The J call may be mistaken, given a closer DNA end match to TRBJ2-7. The receptor was derived from a female donor with lung adenocarcinoma. The CD4 and CD8 labels of this study may be unreliable. The sequenced material came from CD4+ T cells from the margin of a lung tumor. Reading the label with the study, this specimen's cell subset or site is: tumor margin region. The nucleotide sequence is TGTGCCAGCAGCTCACCCTACGAGCAGTACTTC. Its amino acids are CASSSPYEQYF.